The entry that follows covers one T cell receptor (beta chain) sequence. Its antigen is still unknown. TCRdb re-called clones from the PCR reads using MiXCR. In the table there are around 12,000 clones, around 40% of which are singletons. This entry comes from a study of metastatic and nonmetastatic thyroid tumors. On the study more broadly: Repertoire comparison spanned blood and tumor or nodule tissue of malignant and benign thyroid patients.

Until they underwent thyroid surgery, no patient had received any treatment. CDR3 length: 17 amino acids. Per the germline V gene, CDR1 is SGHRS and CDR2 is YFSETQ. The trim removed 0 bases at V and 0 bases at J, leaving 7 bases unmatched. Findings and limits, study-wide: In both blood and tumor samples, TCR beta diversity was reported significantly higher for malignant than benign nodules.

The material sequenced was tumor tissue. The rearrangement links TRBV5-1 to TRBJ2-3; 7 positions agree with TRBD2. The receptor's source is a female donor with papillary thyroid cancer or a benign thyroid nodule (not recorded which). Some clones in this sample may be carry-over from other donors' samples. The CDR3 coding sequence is TGCGCCAGCAGCTTGGGGTCTAGCGGAGATAGCACAGATACGCAGTATTTT. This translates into CASSLGSSGDSTDTQYF.